Each of the 28 T cell receptor beta chains below was sequenced from the same sample in a study of OX40 agonist ivuxolimab in advanced cancers. Assay used: immunoSEQ multiplex PCR; TCRdb lists only in-frame clones, some missing. The table lists some 42,000 clones, about 86% of them singletons. The sample was CD4+ or CD8+ T cells sorted from blood, taken in a trial of the OX40 agonist ivuxolimab. These receptors all come from an adult with an advanced solid tumor such as melanoma, head and neck, liver or kidney cancer.

The chain employs TRBV7-3 and TRBJ2-6, with D unclear. Trimming shortened V by 6 bases and J by 4 bases, and 7 bases separated the two germline ends. The CDR3 extends over 13 amino acids. CDR1 and CDR2 from the germline V gene are SGHTA and FQGTGA. The CDR3 DNA reads TGTGCCAGCAGTCCGGAGGGGGCCAACGTCCTGACTTTC. This sequence encodes CASSPEGANVLTF.

The chain employs TRBV5-1 and TRBJ1-1; D call uncertain. The CDR3 consists of 12 residues. Germline-derived CDR1 and CDR2 are SGHRS and YFSETQ. Deletions cut 4 bases from V and 6 bases from J, with 10 bases between. The CDR3 loop is CASSLGRSEAFF. Written as DNA, the CDR3 is TGCGCCAGCAGCCTAGGACGGTCTGAAGCTTTCTTT.

This chain connects TRBV19 to TRBJ1-2; D remains unclear. Germline-derived CDR1 and CDR2 are LNHDA and SQIVND (reference sequence). V lost 5 bases, J lost 4 bases, and 20 bases lay in between. The CDR3 is 16 residues long. The CDR3 DNA sequence: TGTGCCAGTAGTTCAGGCGCAAATCGAAAGACCTATGGCTACACCTTC. Amino acids: CASSSGANRKTYGYTF.

CDR3 sequence (DNA): TGTGCCAGCAGTCCCCGGGACAGGACCCTTCGGAGCACAGATACGCAGTATTTT. Residues: CASSPRDRTLRSTDTQYF. The chain recombines TRBV2 with TRBJ2-3; 8 nucleotides match TRBD1. Unmatched junction bases numbered 13, after V lost 5 bases and J lost 0 bases. Per the germline V gene, CDR1 is SNHLY and CDR2 is FYNNEI. The CDR3 is 18 amino acids.

The rearrangement uses TRBV4-3 and TRBJ2-7, with a tentative D call TRBD1 (6 bases). Trimming removed 4 bases from V and 2 bases from J, with 12 bases in between. Germline loops: CDR1 LGHNA, CDR2 YSLEER. This CDR3 is 14 amino acids long. CDR3 region: CASSPGQHTYEQYF. Written as DNA, the CDR3 is TGCGCCAGCAGCCCCGGACAGCACACCTACGAGCAGTACTTC.

The gene calls are TRBV7-9 and TRBJ2-5; 8 bases line up with TRBD2. The junction had 14 bases not matched to a gene; V was cut back by 5 bases and J by 6 bases. CDR3 length: 16 amino acids. Germline V gene lookup returns CDR1 SEHNR and CDR2 FQNEAQ (reference sequence). The CDR3: CASSPTGGATLKTQYF. CDR3 bases: TGTGCCAGCAGCCCGACGGGGGGGGCCACACTAAAGACCCAGTACTTC. The full variable domain, completed using reference TRBV7-9 and TRBJ2-5, is DTGVSQNPRHKITKRGQNVTFRCDPISEHNRLYWYRQTLGQGPEFLTYFQNEAQLEKSRLLSDRFSAERPKGSFSTLEIQRTEQGDSAMYLCASSPTGGATLKTQYFGPGTRLLVL.

The CDR3 here is CASSRYDGNTGELFF. The CDR3, as DNA: TGTGCCAGCTCCCGTTACGATGGGAACACCGGGGAGCTGTTTTTT. The chain joins TRBV11-2 to TRBJ2-2; no clear D. V was trimmed by 8 bases and J by 1 base, leaving 14 bases between them. The germline gives CDR1 SGHAT, CDR2 FQNNGV. This CDR3 is 15 amino acids long.

The chain couples TRBV11-2 to TRBJ2-1; no clear D. Per the germline V gene, CDR1 is SGHAT and CDR2 is FQNNGV. The CDR3 is made up of 15 amino acids. V dropped 4 bases and J dropped 0 bases, with 10 bases sitting between them. The CDR3 region is CASSSQDASYNEQFF. In nucleotides, the CDR3 is TGTGCCAGCAGCTCTCAAGATGCCTCCTACAATGAGCAGTTCTTC.

With regard to this clone: A far larger clone is a single base away, which makes a read error likely. The V gene is TRBV4-2, the J gene TRBJ2-3, with D possibly TRBD1 on 6 matching bases. Germline V gives CDR1 LGHNA, CDR2 YNFKEQ. The CDR3 sequence is 15 residues long. With 3 bases removed from V and 1 base from J, the gap between germline ends came to 11 bases. Here the CDR3 DNA reads TGTGCCAGCAGCCACGAGGACAGCGGCACAGATACGCAGTATTTT. Its translation: CASSHEDSGTDTQYF.

This clone was counted only a few times. This chain joins TRBV7-9 and TRBJ1-1; 10 bases line up with TRBD1. The J segment lost 5 bases and the V segment lost 5 bases, leaving 8 bases of the junction unmatched. The germline V gene has CDR1 SEHNR and CDR2 FQNEAQ (reference sequence). CDR3 length equals 15 residues. The CDR3 here is CASSAEGQGRTEAFF. The CDR3 region has the DNA TGTGCCAGCAGCGCAGAGGGACAGGGGAGGACTGAAGCTTTCTTT.

The chain joins TRBV4-2 to TRBJ1-4, with TRBD1 as a possible D gene (6 bases). V was cut by 0 bases and J by 3 bases, with 8 bases left in between. The germline V gene has CDR1 LGHNA and CDR2 YNFKEQ. The CDR3 is 15 residues long. Here the CDR3 DNA reads TGTGCCAGCAGCCAAGATCGGGGGCCTAATGAAAAACTGTTTTTT. It yields the protein CASSQDRGPNEKLFF.

The chain employs TRBV4-3 and TRBJ2-7, with 7 bases lining up with TRBD2. Trimming cost V 1 base and J 7 bases; bases outside gene matches: 7. This CDR3 is 14 amino acids long. The germline V gene has CDR1 LGHNA and CDR2 YSLEER. As DNA, the CDR3 is TGCGCCAGCAGCCAAGGAAGCGGGGTTTATGAGCAGTACTTC. This encodes CASSQGSGVYEQYF.

This rearrangement joins TRBV6-5 to TRBJ2-2; TRBD1 is a possible D gene (7 bases). V was cut by 5 bases and J by 7 bases, with 11 bases left in between. The CDR3 has 13 amino acids. The V gene's germline CDR1 is MNHEY and CDR2 SVGAGI. In DNA, the CDR3 is TGTGCCAGCAGTCCAGGGGGGCGCGGGGAGCTGTTTTTT. Translation gives CASSPGGRGELFF.

The chain links TRBV2 to TRBJ2-2; D might be TRBD1 (5 bases). The CDR3 consists of 15 residues. Trimming left V 2 bases short and J 0 bases short, with 7 bases between. From germline, CDR1 is SNHLY and CDR2 FYNNEI. The CDR3 DNA follows: TGTGCCAGCAGTGAACTACAGGCGAACACCGGGGAGCTGTTTTTT. Its protein product is CASSELQANTGELFF. The full variable domain, completed using reference TRBV2 and TRBJ2-2, is EPEVTQTPSHQVTQMGQEVILRCVPISNHLYFYWYRQILGQKVEFLVSFYNNEISEKSEIFDDQFSVERPDGSNFTLKIRSTKLEDSAMYFCASSELQANTGELFFGEGSRLTVL.

The V call is TRBV9, the J call TRBJ2-1; no clear D gene. Trimming shortened V by 0 bases and J by 8 bases, and 6 bases separated the two germline ends. CDR3 length equals 12 residues. The V gene's germline CDR1 is SGDLS and CDR2 YYNGEE. The CDR3 sequence is CASSVASHEQFF. CDR3 in DNA: TGTGCCAGCAGCGTAGCAAGCCATGAGCAGTTCTTC.

A few counts support this clone. The CDR3 spells CASSPPVLNLKHEQFF. The CDR3 DNA is TGTGCCAGCAGCCCTCCGGTCCTAAACTTAAAGCATGAGCAGTTCTTC. V usage is TRBV7-9 and J usage is TRBJ2-1; D call uncertain. V was shortened by 5 bases and J by 8 bases, with 22 bases between the two germline ends. Looked up from germline, CDR1 is SEHNR and CDR2 is FQNEAQ (reference sequence). The CDR3 is 16 residues long.

The rearrangement links TRBV7-3 to TRBJ1-1, with no clear D. The germline V gene encodes CDR1 SGHTA and CDR2 FQGTGA. This CDR3 is 13 amino acids long. V was pared by 2 bases and J by 0 bases, with 4 bases between. CDR3 region: CASSLLVNTEAFF. Here the CDR3 DNA reads TGTGCCAGCAGCTTATTAGTGAACACTGAAGCTTTCTTT.

V usage is TRBV7-9 and J usage is TRBJ2-7; 8 nucleotides align to TRBD1. Germline V gene sequence: CDR1 SEHNR, CDR2 FQNEAQ (reference sequence). The CDR3 runs 14 residues. The V gene end was trimmed by 4 bases and the J gene end by 5 bases; junction bases not matched to a gene: 7. CDR3 in DNA: TGTGCCAGCAGCTCTGGACAGGGCAGGAACGAGCAGTACTTC. Translation: CASSSGQGRNEQYF. The whole variable domain, filled in from reference TRBV7-9 and TRBJ2-7, reads DTGVSQNPRHKITKRGQNVTFRCDPISEHNRLYWYRQTLGQGPEFLTYFQNEAQLEKSRLLSDRFSAERPKGSFSTLEIQRTEQGDSAMYLCASSSGQGRNEQYFGPGTRLTVT.

The chain joins TRBV7-9 to TRBJ1-5; tentatively, D is TRBD1 (6 bases). The V end lost 1 base, the J end lost 7 bases, and 14 bases lay between the germline ends. The germline CDR1 and CDR2 sequences are SEHNR and FQNEAQ (reference sequence). This CDR3 comprises 15 residues. The CDR3 nucleotides are TGTGCCAGCAGCTTAGGTCCGGGCAGGGGACAGCCCCAGCATTTT. As protein: CASSLGPGRGQPQHF.

The V and J genes are TRBV9 and TRBJ2-2; no clear D. This CDR3 spans 17 amino acids. Per germline, CDR1 SGDLS and CDR2 YYNGEE. V lost 1 base to trimming and J lost 0 bases, with 13 bases between them. CDR3 bases: TGTGCCAGCAGCGTAAATAGAAGAGCTACGAACACCGGGGAGCTGTTTTTT. Translating it yields CASSVNRRATNTGELFF.

This clone was observed once. The V gene is TRBV7-3, the J gene TRBJ1-1; D uncertain. CDR1 and CDR2 from the germline V gene are SGHTA and FQGTGA. The V and J ends lost 3 bases and 3 bases respectively, with 8 bases between them. The CDR3 covers 13 residues. The CDR3 region has the DNA TGTGCCAGCAGCTTTTACAGATACACTGAAGCTTTCTTT. Protein sequence: CASSFYRYTEAFF.

V usage is TRBV4-1 and J usage is TRBJ1-2; no clear D gene. The germline V gene encodes CDR1 MGHRA and CDR2 YSYEKL. The V gene lost 2 bases and the J gene lost 1 base, with 8 bases spanning the gap. The CDR3 runs to 14 residues. The CDR3, as DNA: TGCGCCAGCAGCCAACAAAAGGTTAACTATGGCTACACCTTC. Translated, it gives CASSQQKVNYGYTF.

This clone was recorded once. This chain links TRBV19 with TRBJ2-2; possibly TRBD1 for D (6 bases). Trimming stripped 6 bases from V and 6 bases from J, with 17 bases between. Germline values: CDR1 LNHDA, CDR2 SQIVND (reference sequence). The CDR3 covers 15 residues. The CDR3 sequence: CASRLTGAGAGELFF. DNA for the CDR3: TGTGCCAGTAGGTTGACAGGCGCTGGGGCCGGGGAGCTGTTTTTT.

This chain connects TRBV6-5 to TRBJ1-1, with D perhaps matching TRBD1 (6 bases). V lost 0 bases, J lost 1 base, and 12 bases lay in between. Germline values: CDR1 MNHEY, CDR2 SVGAGI. The CDR3 runs 16 residues. This CDR3 reads CASSYSKTGRNTEAFF. CDR3 bases: TGTGCCAGCAGTTACTCGAAGACAGGCAGGAACACTGAAGCTTTCTTT.

V is TRBV7-3 and J is TRBJ2-2; no definite D call. The V end was cut by 2 bases, the J end by 2 bases, with 6 bases between. CDR3 length: 14 amino acids. Germline V CDR1 and CDR2: SGHTA, FQGTGA. This CDR3 is CASSLVGNTGELFF. CDR3 nucleotides: TGTGCCAGCAGCTTAGTCGGTAACACCGGGGAGCTGTTTTTT.

The chain joins TRBV23-1 to TRBJ2-7, with D maybe TRBD1 (6 bases). TRBV23-1 falls under the ORF class, with uncertain function. V shed 6 bases and J shed 2 bases, with 14 bases lying between them. CDR3 length: 14 residues. The CDR3 protein is CASRGLGQPYEQYF. In DNA, the CDR3 is TGCGCCAGCAGAGGGCTGGGACAACCCTACGAGCAGTACTTC.

The CDR3 loop reads CASSPYTGRETYEQYV. The CDR3 bases are TGTGCCAGCAGTCCTTACACCGGACGGGAAACCTACGAGCAGTACGTC. This chain connects TRBV14 to TRBJ2-7, with a tentative D call TRBD2 (5 bases). Germline CDR1 reads SGHDN; CDR2 reads FVKESK. This CDR3 is built from 16 residues. Trimming removed 6 bases from V and 2 bases from J, with 20 bases in between.

This chain links TRBV11-2 with TRBJ2-5; 8 bases map to TRBD2. The V gene end was trimmed by 6 bases and the J gene end by 5 bases; junction bases not matched to a gene: 17. The CDR3 is 17 amino acids. CDR1 and CDR2 from the germline V gene are SGHAT and FQNNGV. This chain's CDR3 is CASSHRGSGARDETQYF. CDR3 coding DNA: TGTGCCAGCAGTCATAGGGGTAGCGGGGCGCGTGATGAGACCCAGTACTTC.